This note documents a single T cell receptor (beta chain) sequence. Mismatch with germline at one junction end may stem from a read error. The investigators made TCR beta cDNA from approximately 510 ng total RNA, using a constant-region primer. ARM-PCR was slightly modified, and three nested multiplex PCR rounds with it gave rise to the TCR beta libraries. Rounds one and two of PCR, each of approximately 11 cycles, were primed with TRBV1-TRBV30 forward primers and a C-beta reverse primer. One entry per CDR3 protein results from TCRdb running MiXCR on the multiplex PCR reads. The sample consists of 65,000 to 80,000 distinct CDR3 sequences, more than 60% of them appearing once. This entry is derived from a study of tumor-infiltrating lymphocytes in primary liver carcinoma. The germline gives CDR1 SGHAT, CDR2 FQNNGV. The CDR3 length is 16 residues. Total RNA and DNA came together from about 21-30 mg of bulk tissue without cell sorting.

This TCR was recovered from a man in his forties with primary liver carcinoma and hepatitis B virus infection. The sample was liver tumor tissue from sampling region 4. Subset indicated: tumor region T4, right-lateral pole. The chain uses TRBV11-2 and TRBJ2-5; D perhaps matches TRBD2 (5 bases). This chain's CDR3 is CASRSPDSAHQETRHF. The CDR3 region has the DNA TGTGCTAGCAGATCCCCGGACTCGGCCCACCAAGAGACCCGGCACTTC.